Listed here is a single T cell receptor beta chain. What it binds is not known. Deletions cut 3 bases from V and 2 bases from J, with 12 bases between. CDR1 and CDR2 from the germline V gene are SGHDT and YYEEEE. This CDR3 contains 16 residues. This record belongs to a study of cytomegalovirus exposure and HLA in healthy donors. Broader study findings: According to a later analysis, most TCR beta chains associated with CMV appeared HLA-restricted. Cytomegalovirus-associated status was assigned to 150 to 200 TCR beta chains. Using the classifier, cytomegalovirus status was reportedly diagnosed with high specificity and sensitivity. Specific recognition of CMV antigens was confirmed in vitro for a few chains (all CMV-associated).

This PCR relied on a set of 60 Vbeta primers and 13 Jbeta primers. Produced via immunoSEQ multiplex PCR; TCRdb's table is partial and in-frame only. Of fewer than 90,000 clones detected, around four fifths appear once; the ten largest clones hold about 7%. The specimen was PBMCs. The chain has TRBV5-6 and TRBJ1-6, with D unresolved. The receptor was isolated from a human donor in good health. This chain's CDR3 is CASSWRQGTYNSPLHF. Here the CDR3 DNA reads TGTGCCAGCAGCTGGAGGCAAGGGACCTATAATTCACCCCTCCACTTT.